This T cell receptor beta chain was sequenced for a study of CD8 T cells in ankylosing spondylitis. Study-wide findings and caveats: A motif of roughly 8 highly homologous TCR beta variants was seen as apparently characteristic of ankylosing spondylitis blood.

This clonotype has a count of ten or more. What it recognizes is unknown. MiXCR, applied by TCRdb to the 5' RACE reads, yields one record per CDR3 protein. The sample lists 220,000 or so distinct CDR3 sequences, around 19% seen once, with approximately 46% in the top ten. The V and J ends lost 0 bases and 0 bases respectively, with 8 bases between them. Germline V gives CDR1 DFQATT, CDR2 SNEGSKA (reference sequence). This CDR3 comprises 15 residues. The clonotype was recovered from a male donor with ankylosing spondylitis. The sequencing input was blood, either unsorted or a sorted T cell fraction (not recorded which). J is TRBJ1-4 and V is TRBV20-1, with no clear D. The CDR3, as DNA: TGCAGTGCTAGAGATTTCACTTCAACTAATGAAAAACTGTTTTTT. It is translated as CSARDFTSTNEKLFF.